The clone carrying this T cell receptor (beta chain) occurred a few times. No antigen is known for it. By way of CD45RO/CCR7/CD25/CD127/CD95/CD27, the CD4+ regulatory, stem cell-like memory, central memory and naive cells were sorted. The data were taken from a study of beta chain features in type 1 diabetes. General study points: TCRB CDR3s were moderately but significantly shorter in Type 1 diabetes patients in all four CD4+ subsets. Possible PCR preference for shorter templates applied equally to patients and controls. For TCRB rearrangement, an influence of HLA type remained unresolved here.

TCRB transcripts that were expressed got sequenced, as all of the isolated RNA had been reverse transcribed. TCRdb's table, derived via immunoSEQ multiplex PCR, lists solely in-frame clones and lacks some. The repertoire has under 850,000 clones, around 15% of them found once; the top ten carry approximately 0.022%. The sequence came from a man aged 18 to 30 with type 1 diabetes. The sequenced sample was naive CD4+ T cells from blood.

In DNA, the CDR3 is TGTGCCAGCTCGTCGGACAGGGGTCAGCCCCAGCATTTT. It is translated as CASSSDRGQPQHF. This sequence joins TRBV18 and TRBJ1-5; TRBD1 matches at 9 bases. The CDR3 has 13 amino acids. V shed 6 bases and J 6 bases; nucleotides not matched to a gene: 3. Germline values: CDR1 KGHSH, CDR2 LQKENI.